A single TCR beta chain is shown here with its context. The record originates from a study of radiation and T cells in renal cell carcinoma. Some clones are missing from TCRdb's copy, which holds only in-frame ones; the method was immunoSEQ multiplex PCR. Of roughly 150,000 clones listed, roughly 90% are singletons. Noted time point: baseline pretreatment blood. Treatment reported: 15 Gy SBRT to primary tumor, nephrectomy 4 weeks later. The tumor was a clear cell renal cell carcinoma. With 0 bases clipped from V and 4 bases from J, the junction kept 5 bases outside the gene matches. The germline CDR1 and CDR2 sequences are SEHNR and FQNEAQ (reference sequence). The length of the CDR3 is 16 residues.

The sequences come from blood, collected from a patient whose treatment included radiotherapy and nephrectomy. V is TRBV7-9 and J is TRBJ2-1; 8 nucleotides agree with TRBD2. This TCR came from a woman aged 70-85 years with renal cell carcinoma. CDR3 sequence (DNA): TGTGCCAGCAGCTTAGCGGGAGCGGGGGATTACAATGAGCAGTTCTTC. It is translated as CASSLAGAGDYNEQFF.